The T cell receptor (beta chain) described here comes from a study of blood T cell repertoires in COVID-19. The method was immunoSEQ multiplex PCR; TCRdb's version includes in-frame clones alone and lacks a portion of them. The data show around 140,000 clones, around 90% seen once. CDR1 and CDR2 (germline): MNHEY, SMNVEV (reference sequence). Trimming shortened V by 6 bases and J by 10 bases, and 28 bases separated the two germline ends. The CDR3 totals 17 residues. This sequence joins TRBV27 and TRBJ1-5; D remains unclear. The specimen was peripheral blood. The TCR originated in a human donor with COVID-19, enrolled during active disease. The donor label of this sample is uncertain. CDR3 coding DNA: TGTGCCAGCAGCCCACAAGCACTCGGACGCCCCGGGAGCCCCCAGCATTTT. Amino acids: CASSPQALGRPGSPQHF.